At least ten counts were recorded for the clone carrying this TCR beta chain. Antigen: not known. Cells sorted as Tregs were CD4+, CD25+ and CD127-/low. Full-length variable regions came from constant-region reverse primers plus semi-nested Nested Universal Primer A PCR. One entry per CDR3 protein, called by TCRdb with MiXCR from the 5' RACE reads. The sample consists of 40,000 to 55,000 distinct CDR3 sequences, roughly 20% of them appearing once. The trim removed 4 bases at V and 6 bases at J, leaving 12 bases unmatched. The CDR3 extends over 16 amino acids. Germline CDR1 is MGHRA and CDR2 is YSYEKL. Whole-study findings and limits: In terms of TCR gene usage, tumor memory CD4+ T cells clustered together with blood and lymph node memory CD4+ cells, as well as with lymph node naive CD4+ cells. Tumor-infiltrating Treg TCR alpha and beta sequences overlapped most with tumor naive CD4+ T cells, then blood naive.

This receptor was identified in a female donor with breast cancer. Sequencing was performed on Tregs sorted from a lymph node. The chain is built from TRBV4-1 and TRBJ1-2; 9 positions agree with TRBD1. The CDR3 loop is CASSLTGGLGENGYTF. The CDR3 DNA is TGCGCCAGCAGCCTGACAGGGGGATTAGGAGAAAATGGCTACACCTTC.